The source of this T cell receptor beta chain is a study of CD8 T cells in Susac syndrome (dated by TCRdb to between 2019 and 2020). Regarding the complete study: Repertoire sequencing was used to test whether CD8+ T cell activation and differentiation in Susac syndrome was antigen driven. The clonality of the CD8+ T cell repertoire was compared across 11 to 12 healthy donors, some 14 Susac syndrome patients and under 18 multiple sclerosis patients.

High-throughput TCR beta sequencing profiled peripheral blood CD8+ and CD4+ T cells from healthy donors, Susac syndrome patients and multiple sclerosis patients. The multiple sclerosis controls were treatment-naive patients whose relapsing-remitting disease, either stable or active, fulfilled the revised McDonald criteria. Bulk CD8+ and CD4+ T cells were purified by magnetic negative isolation, while CD8+ TEMRA cells were enriched using FACS. Blood was drawn into EDTA tubes, processed within 24 hours, and PBMCs were isolated by density gradient centrifugation. PBMCs intended for TCR sequencing were cryopreserved in liquid nitrogen and thawed later in a water bath at 37 degrees C. The sorted or isolated CD4+, CD8+ and CD8+ TEMRA cells had a purity of 90% or higher. RNA was extracted using the RNeasy kit, and roughly 0.5 to 1 microgram was reverse transcribed with random hexamers. The immunoSEQ multiplex PCR assay, covering 54 Vbeta and 13 Jbeta segments, was used to amplify TCR beta CDR3 regions. PCR amplification bias was corrected using a synthetic template baseline for primer optimization and computational correction. On the authors' methods: Reads were annotated to V, D and J genes per IMGT and analyzed with immunoSEQ Analyzer, keeping only productive sequences. Clonality was computed as one minus Shannon entropy normalized by log2 of the number of productive unique sequences. For each patient and control, public and private clones were evaluated among the 100 most prevalent clones. Clones were defined as Susac-specific when absent from the healthy and MS cohorts, from approximately 1,100 published viral clones and from other ImmuneACCESS disease sequences. The public reads were reanalyzed by TCRdb: fastp trimming at Q25, MiXCR alignment, in-frame beta chains only. Every distinct CDR3 protein forms one entry, paired with its most common genes and DNA. TCRdb's processing, not the authors' own work, is the source of the V and J calls. This sample gives some 52,000 distinct CDR3 sequences in total; around 93% of them show up just once. The ten most abundant clones make up roughly 0.5% of the sample.

Turning to this clonotype: What antigen it recognizes has not been identified. Base quality data are lacking; no much larger clone is found one base away.

Broader findings and caveats from the paper: The number of individuals in the TCR sequencing and HLA analysis was acknowledged as relatively small.

The source material was CD8+ T cells from PBMCs. The receptor comes from a human donor with multiple sclerosis.

For the CDR3, the sequence is CASLGGGTEAFF. The sequenced DNA: TGTGCCAGCCTGGGGGGAGGAACTGAAGCTTTCTTT. The rearrangement joined TRBV6-2 or TRBV6-3 to TRBJ1-1; perhaps TRBD1 is the D gene, with 5 bases matching. According to the germline V gene, CDR1 reads MNHEY and CDR2 reads SVGEGT. Including cysteine and phenylalanine, the CDR3 has 12 amino acids. The entry retains the CDR3 DNA only, 36 bases that are in frame from base 1. V is clipped by 8 bases and J by 5 bases, and the sequence between their germline boundaries is 12 bases long.